The 18 T cell receptor beta chains below all came from one sample that was sequenced in a study of early T cells in non-severe SARS-CoV-2 infection (dated by TCRdb to about 2021). Library prep was done by 5' RACE. TCRdb lists the instrument as NextSeq 500. Through fastp at Q25 and MiXCR, TCRdb rebuilt clones from the public reads, retaining in-frame beta chains. When rows share a CDR3 protein, they turn into one entry using the most common DNA and genes. The sample table holds tens of thousands of distinct CDR3 sequences, of which more than 9% were seen once. The ten most abundant clones make up roughly 4.8% of the sample. Sample: whole blood. The source is an adult who was a healthcare worker with PCR-confirmed SARS-CoV-2 infection or an uninfected control (not recorded which).

This clonotype has just a few counts. This chain connects TRBV12-3 or TRBV12-4 to TRBJ1-1; D possibly corresponds to TRBD1 (5 bases). V was shortened by 4 bases and J by 0 bases, with 9 bases between the two germline ends. The CDR3 contains 14 residues. CDR3 sequence: CASSYRGLNTEAFF. The CDR3 DNA sequence: TGTGCCAGCAGTTATAGGGGACTGAACACTGAAGCTTTCTTT.

This clonotype was counted at least ten times. The rearrangement joins TRBV11-2 to TRBJ2-7; TRBD2 is a possible D gene (5 bases). V was pared by 7 bases and J by 7 bases, with 29 bases between. Germline V CDR1 and CDR2: SGHAT, FQNNGV. There are 17 residues in the CDR3. CDR3 sequence: CASNSEEGTPFPQEQYF. The DNA for the CDR3 is TGTGCCAGCAACAGCGAAGAGGGAACCCCGTTTCCGCAAGAGCAGTACTTC.

In this sample, this clonotype turned up a few times. The V and J genes are TRBV29-1 and TRBJ2-3; 8 bases line up with TRBD1. The CDR3 consists of 14 residues. Germline CDR1 reads SQVTM; CDR2 reads ANQGSEA. V shed 6 bases and J 6 bases; nucleotides not matched to a gene: 11. The CDR3: CSVPRTGLSDTQYF. Written as DNA, the CDR3 is TGCAGCGTCCCTCGGACAGGGTTAAGTGATACGCAGTATTTT.

This clonotype was recorded at least ten times. This chain connects TRBV7-6 to TRBJ2-6, with 9 positions matching TRBD1. Per germline, CDR1 SGHVS and CDR2 FNYEAQ. There are 18 residues in the CDR3. The V and J ends lost 5 bases and 0 bases, in that order; junction bases with no gene match: 8. The CDR3 loop is CASSHRTGDRSGANVLTF. The CDR3 DNA sequence: TGTGCCAGCAGCCATAGGACAGGGGATCGCTCTGGGGCCAACGTCCTGACTTTC.

The J gene is TRBJ2-3, the V gene TRBV29-1; D is undetermined. The CDR3 length is 15 residues. Germline CDR1 and CDR2: SQVTM and ANQGSEA. V was shortened by 3 bases and J by 0 bases, with 13 bases between the two germline ends. CDR3 protein: CSVDPHRVSTDTQYF. CDR3 coding DNA: TGCAGCGTTGACCCACACCGGGTGAGCACAGATACGCAGTATTTT.

This clonotype has ten or more counts. The DNA of the CDR3 is TGTGCCAGCAGTCGGACAGGGATTGGCAATCAGCCCCAGCATTTT. Translation gives CASSRTGIGNQPQHF. The V and J genes are TRBV6-6 and TRBJ1-5; 8 nucleotides match TRBD1. This CDR3 region has 15 residues. V shed 5 bases and J 2 bases; nucleotides not matched to a gene: 5. Germline CDR1 and CDR2: MNHNY and SVGAGI (reference sequence).

The chain has TRBV18 and TRBJ1-1, with 8 bases fitting TRBD1. Trimming cost V 3 bases and J 4 bases; bases outside gene matches: 7. The CDR3 runs 15 residues. Germline CDR1 reads KGHSH; CDR2 reads LQKENI. CDR3 in DNA: TGTGCCAGCTCACCCGGACAGGGTCGGGTCACTGAAGCTTTCTTT. This translates into CASSPGQGRVTEAFF.

Ten or more counts support this clonotype. Likely a read error: the CDR3 ends without its conserved phenylalanine or tryptophan. This chain joins TRBV29-1 and TRBJ2-7; 10 bases match TRBD1. Germline V gene sequence: CDR1 SQVTM, CDR2 ANQGSEA. Losses at the gene ends were 4 bases for V and 0 bases for J; bases not matched to a gene: 3. The CDR3 sequence is 14 residues long. The CDR3 nucleotides read TGCAGCGTTGGGACAGGGGGAAACTCCTACGAGCAGTACCTC. Amino acids: CSVGTGGNSYEQYL.

This clonotype was counted ten times or more. V gene TRBV6-4 combines with J gene TRBJ2-1; possibly TRBD1 or TRBD2 for D (5 bases each). CDR3 length: 14 residues. The V and J ends lost 2 bases and 6 bases respectively, with 11 bases between them. From germline, CDR1 is MRHNA and CDR2 SNTAGT. CDR3 bases: TGTGCCAGCAGTGACCGGGACGGTGGCAATGAGCAGTTCTTC. Protein: CASSDRDGGNEQFF.

This clonotype was observed a handful of times. CDR3 residues: CASSFYTGELFF. CDR3 DNA: TGTGCCAGCAGTTTCTACACCGGGGAGCTGTTTTTT. The rearrangement uses TRBV12-3 or TRBV12-4 and TRBJ2-2; D uncertain. CDR3 length: 12 amino acids. With 3 bases removed from V and 3 bases from J, the gap between germline ends came to 2 bases.

This clonotype was detected only a few times. The CDR3 DNA reads TGCGCCAGCAGTCAGGGACCCCAAGAGACCCAGTACTTC. The encoded protein is CASSQGPQETQYF. The rearrangement links TRBV5-1 to TRBJ2-5; D may match TRBD1 or TRBD2 (5 bases each). CDR3 size: 13 residues. CDR1 SGHRS and CDR2 YFSETQ come from the germline V gene. V was cut by 5 bases and J by 1 base, with 9 bases left in between.

This clonotype showed up just a few times. The chain combines TRBV6-1 with TRBJ1-2; D is unclear. This CDR3 contains 14 residues. CDR1 is MNHNS, CDR2 SASEGT, per germline. V dropped 6 bases and J dropped 1 base, with 12 bases sitting between them. In DNA form, the CDR3 reads TGTGCCAGCAGAGGTAGCAGAAATAACTATGGCTACACCTTC. Protein sequence: CASRGSRNNYGYTF.

This clonotype was observed a few times. This chain links TRBV29-1 with TRBJ2-3; 8 bases map to TRBD2. V lost 7 bases to trimming and J lost 7 bases; unmatched junction nucleotides: 7. Germline values: CDR1 SQVTM, CDR2 ANQGSEA. This CDR3 has 12 residues. The CDR3 loop is CSAWTSLNTQYF. Written as DNA, the CDR3 is TGCAGCGCCTGGACTAGCCTAAATACGCAGTATTTT.

The chain combines TRBV6-5 with TRBJ2-2; D remains ambiguous. V lost 2 bases and J lost 2, with 15 bases in between. Germline CDR1 is MNHEY and CDR2 is SVGAGI. The CDR3 totals 17 residues. The DNA of the CDR3 is TGTGCCAGCAGTTACGGTTGGACGGATACTAACACCGGGGAGCTGTTTTTT. Its protein is CASSYGWTDTNTGELFF.

This clonotype was observed many times. The rearrangement links TRBV7-6 to TRBJ2-2; the D is unclear. The ends were cut back, 1 base at V and 3 bases at J, with 9 bases in the middle. Per the germline V gene, CDR1 is SGHVS and CDR2 is FNYEAQ. The CDR3 runs 15 residues. CDR3 DNA sequence: TGTGCCAGCAGCTTAGTTAGTTCATACACCGGGGAGCTGTTTTTT. As protein: CASSLVSSYTGELFF.

Ten or more counts support this clonotype. The chain has TRBV2 and TRBJ1-1, with D tentatively TRBD1 (6 bases). V lost 6 bases, J lost 1 base, and 12 bases lay in between. Germline values: CDR1 SNHLY, CDR2 FYNNEI. CDR3 size: 14 residues. CDR3: CASRGQQGNTEAFF. In DNA form, the CDR3 reads TGTGCCAGCAGAGGTCAACAGGGGAACACTGAAGCTTTCTTT.

This sequence joins TRBV29-1 and TRBJ2-2; the match to TRBD1 covers 7 bases. V shed 7 bases, J shed 3 bases, and the junction held 5 bases outside the gene matches. Germline lookup yields CDR1 SQVTM and CDR2 ANQGSEA. The CDR3 extends over 13 amino acids. CDR3: CSAGTVYTGELFF. Here the CDR3 DNA reads TGCAGCGCCGGGACAGTCTACACCGGGGAGCTGTTTTTT.

This rearrangement joins TRBV6-2 or TRBV6-3 to TRBJ2-2, with TRBD1 matching over 11 bases. Germline CDR1 and CDR2: MNHEY and SVGEGT. The CDR3 has 17 residues. The trim removed 2 bases at V and 6 bases at J, leaving 8 bases unmatched. CDR3 coding DNA: TGTGCCAGCAGTTACCGGAAAAGGACAGGGGGCGCCGGGGAGCTGTTTTTT. Its translation is CASSYRKRTGGAGELFF.